These 28 T cell receptor beta chains came from one sample sequenced in a study of OX40 agonist ivuxolimab in advanced cancers. Profiling relied on immunoSEQ multiplex PCR, and the TCRdb table lists in-frame clones only, not all of them. The table has about 73,000 clones, around 90% seen once. The sequenced sample was CD4+ or CD8+ T cells sorted from blood, obtained in a trial of the OX40 agonist ivuxolimab. All receptors come from an adult with an advanced solid tumor such as melanoma, head and neck, liver or kidney cancer.

As concerns this clone: The sample carries other DNA sequences with the same CDR3. This sequence joins TRBV27 and TRBJ1-5, with a tentative D call TRBD1 (5 bases). The V gene lost 5 bases and the J gene lost 7 bases, with 12 bases spanning the gap. The CDR3 has 13 amino acids. Germline values: CDR1 MNHEY, CDR2 SMNVEV (reference sequence). The CDR3 reads CASSLGAGQPQHF. CDR3 sequence (DNA): TGTGCCAGCAGTCTAGGGGCAGGCCAGCCCCAGCATTTT.

The V and J genes are TRBV13 and TRBJ2-7, with 7 positions matching TRBD1. V lost 4 bases and J lost 2; bases outside the gene matches: 5. The CDR3 contains 14 residues. From germline, CDR1 is PRHDT and CDR2 FYEKMQ (reference sequence). DNA of the CDR3: TGTGCCAGCAGCTCCCGGGACAGCCCCTACGAGCAGTACTTC. Protein product: CASSSRDSPYEQYF.

The V gene is TRBV13, the J gene TRBJ2-1, with TRBD2 matching 8 bases. The CDR3 spans 17 residues. The V gene's germline CDR1 is PRHDT and CDR2 FYEKMQ (reference sequence). V lost 4 bases, J lost 0 bases, and 8 bases stayed unmatched. CDR3 in DNA: TGTGCCAGCAGCTACTCGGGGGGGCCCCACTCCTACAATGAGCAGTTCTTC. Translated: CASSYSGGPHSYNEQFF.

V is TRBV27 and J is TRBJ1-1, with 7 bases that match TRBD1. J lost 0 bases, V lost 5 bases, and 6 bases had no gene match. The CDR3 totals 15 residues. Germline values: CDR1 MNHEY, CDR2 SMNVEV (reference sequence). CDR3: CASSLYRGLNTEAFF. CDR3 bases: TGTGCCAGCAGTCTCTACAGGGGCCTGAACACTGAAGCTTTCTTT.

The chain is built from TRBV6-4 and TRBJ2-7; 10 nucleotides line up with TRBD1. The CDR3 is 16 residues long. The germline V gene has CDR1 MRHNA and CDR2 SNTAGT. J gave up 5 bases and V 5 bases, and 12 bases lay outside the gene matches. The CDR3 loop reads CASSSTPGQGKNEQYF. The CDR3 DNA sequence: TGTGCCAGCAGTTCTACCCCGGGACAGGGGAAAAACGAGCAGTACTTC.

J is TRBJ2-6 and V is TRBV28, with TRBD2 as a possible D gene (6 bases). Germline V gives CDR1 MDHEN, CDR2 SYDVKM. The CDR3 is 15 amino acids. Trimming removed 6 bases from V and 3 bases from J, with 12 bases in between. The CDR3: CASSWDSRGANVLTF. DNA of the CDR3: TGTGCCAGCAGCTGGGACTCCCGTGGGGCCAACGTCCTGACTTTC.

The chain uses TRBV18 and TRBJ2-7, with TRBD1 as a possible D gene (5 bases). CDR3 length equals 13 residues. The V and J ends lost 3 bases and 3 bases respectively, with 9 bases between them. Germline V gene sequence: CDR1 KGHSH, CDR2 LQKENI. CDR3 bases: TGTGCCAGCTCACCTTCCGACAGCTACGAGCAGTACTTC. Encoded protein: CASSPSDSYEQYF.

The chain uses TRBV13 and TRBJ2-7; D unclear. This CDR3 region has 15 residues. V lost 0 bases and J lost 3, with 12 bases in between. Germline CDR1 PRHDT, CDR2 FYEKMQ (reference sequence). The CDR3 sequence is CASSLGLGAIYEQYF. The DNA for the CDR3 is TGTGCCAGCAGCTTAGGCCTGGGTGCTATCTACGAGCAGTACTTC.

This sequence joins TRBV5-6 and TRBJ1-1; 10 bases map to TRBD1. This CDR3 is 15 amino acids long. With 4 bases clipped from V and 4 bases from J, the junction kept 7 bases outside the gene matches. Germline values: CDR1 SGHDT, CDR2 YYEEEE. The CDR3 region has the DNA TGTGCCAGCAGCCGACAGGGGGCGGCGGGCACTGAAGCTTTCTTT. The encoded protein is CASSRQGAAGTEAFF.

The chain combines TRBV9 with TRBJ1-1; 8 positions agree with TRBD1. Germline trimming cut 7 bases from V and 10 bases from J; bases unmatched to any gene: 15. CDR1 is SGDLS and CDR2 is YYNGEE in the germline V gene. This CDR3 comprises 14 residues. This chain's CDR3 is CASALPPGGEGAFF. Here the CDR3 DNA reads TGTGCCAGCGCTCTCCCCCCAGGGGGCGAAGGAGCTTTCTTT.

The chain uses TRBV27 and TRBJ1-4; D is ambiguous. Trimming removed 7 bases from V and 5 bases from J, with 14 bases in between. The germline V gene encodes CDR1 MNHEY and CDR2 SMNVEV (reference sequence). This CDR3 region has 14 residues. The CDR3 reads CASTGRLGNEKLFF. The CDR3 bases are TGTGCCAGCACGGGTCGCTTGGGGAATGAAAAACTGTTTTTT.

The gene calls are TRBV9 and TRBJ1-1; unclear D gene. Germline V gene lookup returns CDR1 SGDLS and CDR2 YYNGEE. V was trimmed by 4 bases and J by 0 bases, leaving 4 bases between them. This CDR3 region has 12 residues. The CDR3 DNA is TGTGCCAGCAGCCAGCTGAACACTGAAGCTTTCTTT. Its protein product is CASSQLNTEAFF. Based on the CDR3 plus reference TRBV9 and TRBJ1-1, the full variable domain is DSGVTQTPKHLITATGQRVTLRCSPRSGDLSVYWYQQSLDQGLQFLIQYYNGEERAKGNILERFSAQQFPDLHSELNLSSLELGDSALYFCASSQLNTEAFFGQGTRLTVV.

The CDR3 sequence is CASSEAGGYSTDTQYF. CDR3 sequence (DNA): TGTGCCAGCAGTGAAGCTGGAGGATATAGCACAGATACGCAGTATTTT. J is TRBJ2-3 and V is TRBV2; a possible D gene is TRBD2 (5 bases). The V gene lost 0 bases and the J gene lost 0 bases, with 10 bases spanning the gap. CDR1 and CDR2 from the germline V gene are SNHLY and FYNNEI. The CDR3 sequence is 16 residues long.

The chain links TRBV7-8 to TRBJ2-3; 7 positions match TRBD1. Germline V gene sequence: CDR1 SGHVS, CDR2 FQNEAQ. J lost 4 bases, V lost 1 base, and 8 bases had no gene match. CDR3 length: 16 amino acids. The CDR3: CASSLVVGDRPDTQYF. The DNA of the CDR3 is TGTGCCAGCAGCTTAGTTGTCGGGGACAGACCAGATACGCAGTATTTT.

This chain uses TRBV5-1 with TRBJ2-3, with 12 nucleotides matching TRBD2. Germline V gives CDR1 SGHRS, CDR2 YFSETQ. V trimming: 0 bases; J trimming: 5 bases; junction bases outside the gene matches: 16. The CDR3 sequence is 20 residues long. The CDR3 protein is CASSLAGLAGGPAAGDTQYF. The DNA for the CDR3 is TGCGCCAGCAGCTTGGCCGGTCTAGCGGGGGGGCCGGCGGCGGGAGATACGCAGTATTTT.

The chain joins TRBV27 to TRBJ2-1, with D tentatively TRBD2 (7 bases). Trimming pared 7 bases from V and 2 bases from J, leaving 15 bases between. The CDR3 consists of 15 residues. CDR1 and CDR2 (germline): MNHEY, SMNVEV (reference sequence). CDR3 sequence: CASTQGTTPYNEQFF. The CDR3 region has the DNA TGTGCCAGCACCCAGGGGACTACCCCCTACAATGAGCAGTTCTTC.

This chain links TRBV5-6 with TRBJ2-7; the match to TRBD2 covers 7 bases. Germline CDR1 is SGHDT and CDR2 is YYEEEE. There are 13 residues in the CDR3. J lost 0 bases, V lost 4 bases, and 1 base had no gene match. The CDR3 coding sequence is TGTGCCAGCAGCAGGACTAGCTCCTACGAGCAGTACTTC. It yields the protein CASSRTSSYEQYF.

Worth noting for this clone: This sample includes further DNA sequences coding for the same CDR3. This chain connects TRBV5-1 to TRBJ1-1; D remains ambiguous. Germline V gives CDR1 SGHRS, CDR2 YFSETQ. This CDR3 comprises 13 residues. V was cut by 0 bases and J by 1 base, with 4 bases left in between. CDR3 nucleotide sequence: TGCGCCAGCAGCTTGGGGGGGAACACTGAAGCTTTCTTT. It is translated as CASSLGGNTEAFF.

The V call is TRBV4-1, the J call TRBJ1-3; unclear D gene. V lost 1 base and J 4 bases, leaving 11 bases between the germline ends. The CDR3 is 15 residues long. CDR1 and CDR2 (germline): MGHRA, YSYEKL. The chain's CDR3 is CASSQGPHQGNTIYF. The CDR3, as DNA: TGCGCCAGCAGCCAAGGCCCCCATCAGGGAAACACCATATATTTT.

V usage is TRBV5-1 and J usage is TRBJ2-7, with 7 positions matching TRBD1. V dropped 3 bases and J dropped 2; count of bases not matched to a gene: 2. Germline V lookup: CDR1 SGHRS, CDR2 YFSETQ. This CDR3 has 13 residues. The CDR3 loop reads CASSWGQTYEQYF. CDR3 coding DNA: TGCGCCAGCAGCTGGGGACAGACCTACGAGCAGTACTTC. The whole variable domain, remainder taken from reference TRBV5-1 and TRBJ2-7, is KAGVTQTPRYLIKTRGQQVTLSCSPISGHRSVSWYQQTPGQGLQFLFEYFSETQRNKGNFPGRFSGRQFSNSRSEMNVSTLELGDSALYLCASSWGQTYEQYFGPGTRLTVT.

V is TRBV6-5 and J is TRBJ1-1; weak D call: TRBD1 (5 bases). Germline V lookup: CDR1 MNHEY, CDR2 SVGAGI. The CDR3 covers 16 residues. Trimming shortened V by 1 base and J by 1 base, and 13 bases separated the two germline ends. CDR3 sequence reads: CASSYFSEGENTEAFF. As DNA, the CDR3 is TGTGCCAGCAGTTACTTCTCAGAAGGGGAGAACACTGAAGCTTTCTTT.

This clone was recorded only once. This rearrangement joins TRBV6-5 to TRBJ2-1; D tentatively reads TRBD1 or TRBD2 (5 bases each). Trimming shortened V by 2 bases and J by 8 bases, and 13 bases separated the two germline ends. The CDR3 has 14 residues. From germline, CDR1 is MNHEY and CDR2 SVGAGI. CDR3 in DNA: TGTGCCAGCAGTTACACCGAGGGGTGGGATGAGCAGTTCTTC. Its translation: CASSYTEGWDEQFF.

The genes are TRBV4-1 and TRBJ2-5, with 9 bases matching TRBD2. Germline lookup yields CDR1 MGHRA and CDR2 YSYEKL. CDR3 length: 17 residues. With 2 bases clipped from V and 5 bases from J, the junction kept 12 bases outside the gene matches. The CDR3 sequence is CASSQPEAGGPEETQYF. CDR3 in DNA: TGCGCCAGCAGCCAACCCGAGGCGGGGGGGCCGGAGGAGACCCAGTACTTC.

The chain carries TRBV29-1 and TRBJ1-2, with D perhaps TRBD1 (6 bases). This CDR3 has 16 amino acids. Germline CDR1 and CDR2: SQVTM and ANQGSEA. The V end was cut by 2 bases, the J end by 6 bases, with 22 bases between. CDR3 amino acids: CSVERSVRAGENGYTF. For the CDR3, the DNA is TGCAGCGTTGAAAGGTCCGTCAGGGCAGGGGAAAATGGCTACACCTTC.

This chain links TRBV19 with TRBJ1-3; D is undetermined. CDR3 length equals 19 residues. CDR1 and CDR2 from the germline V gene are LNHDA and SQIVND (reference sequence). Trimming left V 7 bases short and J 0 bases short, with 25 bases between. CDR3 in amino acids: CASTDDRDLGLPSGNTIYF. CDR3 DNA sequence: TGTGCCAGTACCGACGATCGGGATCTTGGGCTACCCTCTGGAAACACCATATATTTT.

CDR3 coding DNA: TGCAGCGTCTTAGACAGGCCGCCAGGCAATGAGCAGTTCTTC. Translating it yields CSVLDRPPGNEQFF. V is TRBV29-1 and J is TRBJ2-1; D might be TRBD1 (6 bases). This CDR3 contains 14 residues. Germline V lookup: CDR1 SQVTM, CDR2 ANQGSEA. Trimming pared 6 bases from V and 6 bases from J, leaving 18 bases between.

The rearrangement links TRBV7-8 to TRBJ2-7, with D perhaps matching TRBD1 (5 bases). Per the germline V gene, CDR1 is SGHVS and CDR2 is FQNEAQ. This CDR3 comprises 14 residues. V gave up 1 base and J gave up 3 bases, with 10 bases separating them. CDR3 amino acids: CASSLGQWSYEQYF. The CDR3 DNA reads as TGTGCCAGCAGCTTAGGACAGTGGAGCTACGAGCAGTACTTC.

This clone was seen just once. This chain connects TRBV7-9 to TRBJ1-2, with TRBD1 identical over 9 bases. Germline values: CDR1 SEHNR, CDR2 FQNEAQ (reference sequence). Trimming removed 1 base from V and 6 bases from J; junction bases left unmatched: 12. The CDR3 is made up of 17 amino acids. In DNA, the CDR3 is TGTGCCAGCAGCTTAGGGGCCACTCGGGACAGGGAAAATGGCTACACCTTC. This translates into CASSLGATRDRENGYTF.